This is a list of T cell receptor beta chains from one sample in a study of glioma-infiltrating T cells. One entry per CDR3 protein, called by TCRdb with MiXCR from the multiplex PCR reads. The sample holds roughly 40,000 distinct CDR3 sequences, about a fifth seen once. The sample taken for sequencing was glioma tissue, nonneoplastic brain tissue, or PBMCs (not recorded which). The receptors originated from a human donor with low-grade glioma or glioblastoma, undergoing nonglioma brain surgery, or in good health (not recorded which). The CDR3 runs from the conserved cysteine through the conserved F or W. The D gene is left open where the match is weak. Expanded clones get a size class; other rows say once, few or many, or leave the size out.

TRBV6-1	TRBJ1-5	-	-	TGTGCCCGCAGTGGCCCAGCTCCTCCCCCGCCTTTT	CARSGPAPPPPF
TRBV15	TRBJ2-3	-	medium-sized	TGTGCCACCAGCAGAGTAGGTGCCACAGATACGCAGTATTTT	CATSRVGATDTQYF
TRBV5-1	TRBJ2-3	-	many	TGCGCCAGCAGCTTAACTCACTGGGATACGCAGTATTTT	CASSLTHWDTQYF
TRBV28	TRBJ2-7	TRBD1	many	TGTGCCAGCATAGGACAGGGCTACGAGCAGTACTTC	CASIGQGYEQYF
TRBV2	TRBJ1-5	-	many	TGTGCCAGCAGGAAGGAAAGCAATCAGCCCCAGCATTTT	CASRKESNQPQHF
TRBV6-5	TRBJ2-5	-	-	TGTGCCAGCAGTTACTCCACCGTGTACCAAGAGACCCAGCACTTC	CASSYSTVYQETQHF
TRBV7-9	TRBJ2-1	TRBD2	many	TGTGCCAGCAGCTTCCCCCTAGCGGGAGTGTCCTACAATGAGCAGTTCTTC	CASSFPLAGVSYNEQFF
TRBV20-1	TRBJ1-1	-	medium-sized	TGCAGTGCTAGTGACAACACTGAAGCTTTCTTT	CSASDNTEAFF
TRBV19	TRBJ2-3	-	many	TGTGCCAGTAGTATAATCGGGCAGTCGGATACGCAGTATTTT	CASSIIGQSDTQYF
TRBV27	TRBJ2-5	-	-	TGTGCCAGCAGTGCACTCTTGGAGACCCAGTACTTC	CASSALLETQYF
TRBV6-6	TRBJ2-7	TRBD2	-	TGTGCCAGCAGTTACTCGGGGGGGAACTACGAGCAGTACTTC	CASSYSGGNYEQYF
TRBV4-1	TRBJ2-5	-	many	TGCGCCAGCAGCCAATTCGGGGATGGAGACGGGGAGACCCAGTACTTC	CASSQFGDGDGETQYF
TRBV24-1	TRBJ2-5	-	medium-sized	TGTGCCACCAGTGATTACCGGGACTCACAAGAGACCCAGTACTTC	CATSDYRDSQETQYF
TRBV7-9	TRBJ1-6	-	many	TGTGCCAGCAGCTCGGGACCGCCCTCGGGGTATAATTCACCCCTCCACTTT	CASSSGPPSGYNSPLHF
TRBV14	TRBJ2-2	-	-	TGTGCCAGCAGCCGAAGGAACACCGGGGAGCTGTTTTTT	CASSRRNTGELFF
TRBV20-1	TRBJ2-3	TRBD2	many	TGCAGTGCTAGAGGAGGACTAGCGGGGGCCGGCACAGATACGCAGTATTTT	CSARGGLAGAGTDTQYF
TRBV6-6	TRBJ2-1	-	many	TGTGCCAGCAGTTACTCAGGGGTGACGGCCAGCAATGAGCAGTTCTTC	CASSYSGVTASNEQFF
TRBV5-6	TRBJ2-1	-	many	TGTGCCAGCAGCCCCGGTTCCTACAATGAGCAGTTCTTC	CASSPGSYNEQFF
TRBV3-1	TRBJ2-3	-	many	TGTGCCAGCAGCCATGTAGGGCGCACAGATACGCAGTATTTT	CASSHVGRTDTQYF
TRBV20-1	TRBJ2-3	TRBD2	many	TGCAGTGCCGTGGTGACTAGCGGCACAGATACGCAGTATTTT	CSAVVTSGTDTQYF
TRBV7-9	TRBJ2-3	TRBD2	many	TGTGCCAGCAGCTTAGCTAGCGGGGGCAGCACAGATACGCAGTATTTT	CASSLASGGSTDTQYF
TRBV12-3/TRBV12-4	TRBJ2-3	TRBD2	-	TGTGCCAGCGGCCCGGGACTAGCGGGAGGGTCAGATACGCAGTATTTT	CASGPGLAGGSDTQYF
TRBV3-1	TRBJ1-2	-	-	TGTGCCAGCAGCGAACGGACGGGGAACTATGGCTACACCTTC	CASSERTGNYGYTF
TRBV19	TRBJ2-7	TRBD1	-	TGTGCCAGTAGTGTAAACCCCCGCAGGGGGCTCTACGAGCAGTACTTC	CASSVNPRRGLYEQYF
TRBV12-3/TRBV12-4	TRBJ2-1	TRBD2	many	TGTGCCAGCAGAAGCGGGAGGGCCCTATTCTTC	CASRSGRALFF
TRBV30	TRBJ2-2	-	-	TGTGCCTGGACCAAGGACTCGAACACCGGGGAGCTGTTTTTT	CAWTKDSNTGELFF
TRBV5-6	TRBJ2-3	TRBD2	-	TGTGCCAGCAGCTTCTGGACTAGCGGGATAGGGGCGAGCACAGATACGCAGTATTTT	CASSFWTSGIGASTDTQYF
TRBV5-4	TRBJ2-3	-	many	TGTGCCAGCAGCTTGGAAGGGACGCTGACCCGCACAGATACGCAGTATTTT	CASSLEGTLTRTDTQYF
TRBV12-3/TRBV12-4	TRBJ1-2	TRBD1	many	TGTGCCAGCAGTTCGGCCATGGGACAGAATAGCTATGGCTACACCTTC	CASSSAMGQNSYGYTF
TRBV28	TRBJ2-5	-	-	-	CASSTSLSIQETKYF
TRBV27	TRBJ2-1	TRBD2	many	TGTGCCAGCAGTTTGGGGGGGTTCAATGAGCAGTTCTTC	CASSLGGFNEQFF
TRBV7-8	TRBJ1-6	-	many	TGTGCCAGCAGCTTGCAGGGGACATCCTATAATTCACCCCTCCACTTT	CASSLQGTSYNSPLHF
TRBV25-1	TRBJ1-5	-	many	TGTGCCAGCAGTGATGGGAACGGTCAGCCCCAGCATTTT	CASSDGNGQPQHF
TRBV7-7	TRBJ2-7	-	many	TGTGCCAGCAGAGTTAATCGATCCGGGGCCGGCTTCCACGAGCAGTACTTC	CASRVNRSGAGFHEQYF
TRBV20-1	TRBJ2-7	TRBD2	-	TGCAGTACCTTGTCTGGAGGGACTAGCTCCTACGAGAAGTACTTC	CSTLSGGTSSYEKYF
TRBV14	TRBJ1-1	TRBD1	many	TGTGCCAGCAGCCAAGACCAGGGGGCGAATGTGAACACTGAAGCTTTCTTT	CASSQDQGANVNTEAFF
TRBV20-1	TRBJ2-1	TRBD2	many	TGCAGTGCTAGAGATCCTAGCGGGGGATCTCCTAACAATGAGCAGTTCTTC	CSARDPSGGSPNNEQFF
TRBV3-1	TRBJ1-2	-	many	TGTGCCAGCAGCCAAGAAAGGTTCTATGGCTACACCTTC	CASSQERFYGYTF
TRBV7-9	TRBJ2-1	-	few	TGTGCCAGCAGCTCCTGGACTGGGGGCTGGGATGAGCAGTTCTTC	CASSSWTGGWDEQFF
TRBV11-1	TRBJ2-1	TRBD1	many	TGTGCCAGCAGCCCGTCCCGGGACAGCCTCAATGAGCAGTTCTTC	CASSPSRDSLNEQFF
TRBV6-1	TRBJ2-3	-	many	TGTGCCAGCAGCTCCGTATGGGGCGCAGATACGCAGTATTTT	CASSSVWGADTQYF
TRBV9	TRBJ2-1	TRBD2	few	TGTGCCAGCAGCGTAGATAGCGGGTCGGCTGAGCAGTTCTTC	CASSVDSGSAEQFF
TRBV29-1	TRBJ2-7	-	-	TGCAGCGTTGCTGGGCCTTCCTACGAGCAGTACTTC	CSVAGPSYEQYF
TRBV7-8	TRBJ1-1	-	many	TGTGCCAGCAGCTTAGCCAGCACTGAAGCTTTCTTT	CASSLASTEAFF
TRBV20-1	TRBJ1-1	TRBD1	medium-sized	TGCAGTGCTATTGACAGGGCGATGAACACTGAAGCTTTCTTT	CSAIDRAMNTEAFF
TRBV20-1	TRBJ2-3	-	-	TGCAGTACCCAAACTAGAGGTATAAGGACAGATACGCAGTATTTT	CSTQTRGIRTDTQYF
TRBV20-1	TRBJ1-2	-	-	TGCAGTGCCGCAGAGGGGGACTATAACTACACCTTC	CSAAEGDYNYTF
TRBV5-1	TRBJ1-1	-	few	TGCGCCAGCAGCTTGTCACAGCTGAACACTGAAGCTTTCTTT	CASSLSQLNTEAFF
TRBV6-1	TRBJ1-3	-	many	TGTGCCAGCTCTGGGGCTTCTGGAAACACCATATATTTT	CASSGASGNTIYF
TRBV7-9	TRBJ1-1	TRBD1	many	TGTGCCAGCAGCTACGATTTGACAGGGTTTGGGGCTTTCTTT	CASSYDLTGFGAFF
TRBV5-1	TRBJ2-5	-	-	TGCGCCAGCAGCGTCTCCCGAGAGACCCAGTACTTC	CASSVSRETQYF
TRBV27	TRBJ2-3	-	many	TGTGCCAGCAGTTTCCGGAGATACACAGATACGCAGTATTTT	CASSFRRYTDTQYF
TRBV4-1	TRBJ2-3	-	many	TGCGCCAGCAGCCAAGCGGACCTTGGGGATACGCAGTATTTT	CASSQADLGDTQYF
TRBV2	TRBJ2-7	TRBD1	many	TGTGCCACTGGACAGGGGTCCTACGAGCAGTACTTC	CATGQGSYEQYF
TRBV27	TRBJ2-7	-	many	TGTGCCAGCAGTTTATCGGGCAGCTACGAGCAGTACTTC	CASSLSGSYEQYF